This T cell receptor (beta chain) was sequenced in a study of blood T cell repertoires in COVID-19. Across the study: From the United States, Italy and Spain came samples of acute and convalescent COVID-19.

Libraries were prepared by immunoSEQ multiplex PCR; TCRdb keeps only in-frame clonotypes and omits some of them. The data contain roughly 330,000 clones, about four fifths of them seen just once; the ten biggest clones take up roughly 1.1%. Trimming at V came to 4 bases and at J to 0 bases, leaving 6 bases not matched to a gene. CDR1 and CDR2 from the germline V gene are SGHTA and FQGNSA. The CDR3 sequence is 15 residues long. The chain employs TRBV7-2 and TRBJ2-7; 7 positions agree with TRBD2. Material: peripheral blood. The clonotype was recovered from a woman aged 45-65 years with acute or convalescent COVID-19. CDR3 region: CASSWDSGLSYEQYF. The CDR3 DNA reads as TGTGCCAGCAGCTGGGATAGCGGGCTCTCCTACGAGCAGTACTTC.